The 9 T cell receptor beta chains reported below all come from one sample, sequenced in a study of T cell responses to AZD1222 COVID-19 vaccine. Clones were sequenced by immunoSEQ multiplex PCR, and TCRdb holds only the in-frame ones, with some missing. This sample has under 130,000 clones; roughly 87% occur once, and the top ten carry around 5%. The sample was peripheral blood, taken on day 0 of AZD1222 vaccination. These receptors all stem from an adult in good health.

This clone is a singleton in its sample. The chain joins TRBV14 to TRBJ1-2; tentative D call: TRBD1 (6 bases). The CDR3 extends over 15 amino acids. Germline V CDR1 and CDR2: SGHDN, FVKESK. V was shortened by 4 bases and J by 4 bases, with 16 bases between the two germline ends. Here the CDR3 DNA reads TGTGCCAGCAGCCCTCAGGAGGACAGACTCTATGGCTACACCTTC. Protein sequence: CASSPQEDRLYGYTF.

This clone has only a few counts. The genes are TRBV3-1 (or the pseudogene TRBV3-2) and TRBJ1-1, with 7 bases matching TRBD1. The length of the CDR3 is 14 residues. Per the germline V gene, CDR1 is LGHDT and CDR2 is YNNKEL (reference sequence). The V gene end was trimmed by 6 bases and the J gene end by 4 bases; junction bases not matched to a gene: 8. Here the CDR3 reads CASRADRYITEAFF. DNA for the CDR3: TGTGCCAGCAGGGCGGACAGGTACATCACTGAAGCTTTCTTT.

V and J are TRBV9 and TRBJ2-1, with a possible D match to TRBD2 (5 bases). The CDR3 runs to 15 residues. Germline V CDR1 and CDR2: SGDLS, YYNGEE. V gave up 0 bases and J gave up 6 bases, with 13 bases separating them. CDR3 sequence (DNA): TGTGCCAGCAGCGTAGGAGGAACTAGTCTCAATGAGCAGTTCTTC. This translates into CASSVGGTSLNEQFF. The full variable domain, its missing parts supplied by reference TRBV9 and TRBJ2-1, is DSGVTQTPKHLITATGQRVTLRCSPRSGDLSVYWYQQSLDQGLQFLIQYYNGEERAKGNILERFSAQQFPDLHSELNLSSLELGDSALYFCASSVGGTSLNEQFFGPGTRLTVL.

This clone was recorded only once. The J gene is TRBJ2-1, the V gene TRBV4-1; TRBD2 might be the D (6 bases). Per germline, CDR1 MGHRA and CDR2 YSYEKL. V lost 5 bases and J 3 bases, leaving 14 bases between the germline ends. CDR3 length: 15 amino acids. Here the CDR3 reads CASSTLATVYNEQFF. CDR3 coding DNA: TGCGCCAGCAGCACCCTAGCGACCGTCTACAATGAGCAGTTCTTC.

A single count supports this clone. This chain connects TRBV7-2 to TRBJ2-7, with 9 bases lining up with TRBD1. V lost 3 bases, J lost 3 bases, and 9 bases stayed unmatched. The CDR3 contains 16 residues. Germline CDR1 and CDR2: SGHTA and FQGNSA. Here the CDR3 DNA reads TGTGCCAGCAGCTTTATCCCCGGGACAGGGCACTACGAGCAGTACTTC. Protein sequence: CASSFIPGTGHYEQYF.

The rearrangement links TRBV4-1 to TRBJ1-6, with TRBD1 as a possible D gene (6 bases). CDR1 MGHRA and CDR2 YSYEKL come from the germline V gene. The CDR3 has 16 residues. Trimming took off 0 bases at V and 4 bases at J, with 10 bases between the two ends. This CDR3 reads CASSQEGAVYNSPLHF. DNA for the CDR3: TGCGCCAGCAGCCAAGAGGGGGCCGTATATAATTCACCCCTCCACTTT.

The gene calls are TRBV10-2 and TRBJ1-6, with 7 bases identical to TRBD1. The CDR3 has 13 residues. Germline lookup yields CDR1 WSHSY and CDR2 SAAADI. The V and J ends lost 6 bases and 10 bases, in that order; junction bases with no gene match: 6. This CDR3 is CASSIGTVSPLHF. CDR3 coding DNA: TGCGCCAGCAGCATTGGGACAGTGTCACCCCTCCACTTT.

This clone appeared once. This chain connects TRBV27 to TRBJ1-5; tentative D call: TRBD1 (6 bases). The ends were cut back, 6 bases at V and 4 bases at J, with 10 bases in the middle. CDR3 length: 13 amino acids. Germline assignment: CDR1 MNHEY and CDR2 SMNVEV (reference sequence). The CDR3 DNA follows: TGTGCCAGCAGGACAGGTAATAATCAGCCCCAGCATTTT. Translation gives CASRTGNNQPQHF.

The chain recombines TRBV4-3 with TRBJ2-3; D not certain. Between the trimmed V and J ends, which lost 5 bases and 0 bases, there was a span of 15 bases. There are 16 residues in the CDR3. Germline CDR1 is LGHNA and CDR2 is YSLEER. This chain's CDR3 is CASSSKRSASTDTQYF. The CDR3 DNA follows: TGCGCCAGCAGCTCAAAAAGGTCGGCCAGCACAGATACGCAGTATTTT.